This T cell receptor (beta chain) was identified in a study of blood T cell repertoires in COVID-19 (dated by TCRdb to the early 2020s). Looking at the study overall: Collaborator samples came from the United States, Italy and Spain and covered acute and convalescent phases of COVID-19. The repertoires were made available in a free public database intended to serve as a resource for research on the immune response to SARS-CoV-2. Subjects who had been exposed to COVID-19, were actively infected with it, or had recovered from it provided the deeply sampled blood TCRbeta repertoires that made up the dataset. Where available, HLA class I and class II types were obtained from metadata supplied by the sample provider rather than from assay-based typing. Samples were obtained from the ongoing ImmuneRACE study (first 160 participants) and from 1,254 subjects provided by 6 global collaborators. Sample metadata almost always included a de-identified subject ID, COVID-19 status, age in years and sex. The prospective study material was composed of cDNA or gDNA derived from T cells, B-cell-depleted T cells, or PBMCs.

Each collaborating institution followed its own protocols to collect whole blood in K2EDTA tubes. For TCRbeta analysis, collaborators shipped samples as frozen whole blood, isolated PBMCs, or DNA extracted from either of those sample types. To note about this clone: This clone's antigen is unknown. Qualities for individual bases were not recorded, and no much larger clone is one base off.

Sequences LNHNV (CDR1) and YYDKDF (CDR2) are obtained from the germline V gene (reference sequence). Here V drops 4 bases and J drops 10 bases, and the junction holds 16 bases not matched to any gene. Measured from the cysteine to the phenylalanine, the CDR3 is 18 residues long. CDR3 DNA only is kept here, 54 bases in frame from base 1. Here is what the overall study found, with its caveats: The quantity of clinical and demographic metadata differed by source and by participant and was supplied without curation.

TCRbeta CDR3 regions were amplified from genomic DNA using the immunoSEQ Assay, a bias-controlled multiplex PCR. On the study's bioinformatics: Nucleated cell counts per sample were estimated from amplification of reference gene primers within the assay. To quantify the absolute abundance of each unique TCRbeta CDR3 rearrangement, sequence reads were collapsed and filtered. Productive Simpson clonality was computed per sample as the square root of Simpson's diversity index over productive rearrangements. TCRdb retrieved this table from immuneACCESS and kept in-frame rearrangements only. Not all clones are present; in checked studies, unresolved V genes account for under half, and no reason is known for the remainder. D and trimming were read from the DNA, whereas the V and J calls and clone size are those reported in that table. The sample table contains 110,000 to 150,000 clones; only one count was recorded for around 89% of them. Jointly, the top ten make up around 2.9% of the sample.

The rearrangement joined TRBV15 to TRBJ2-2, with 12 junctional bases fitting TRBD2. The sample was peripheral blood. The TCR originated in an older woman with active COVID-19. Here is the DNA: TGTGCCACCAGCATGCTCCCTAGCGGGAGGGTTATTTTAGAGGAGCTGTTTTTT. It specifies CATSMLPSGRVILEELFF.